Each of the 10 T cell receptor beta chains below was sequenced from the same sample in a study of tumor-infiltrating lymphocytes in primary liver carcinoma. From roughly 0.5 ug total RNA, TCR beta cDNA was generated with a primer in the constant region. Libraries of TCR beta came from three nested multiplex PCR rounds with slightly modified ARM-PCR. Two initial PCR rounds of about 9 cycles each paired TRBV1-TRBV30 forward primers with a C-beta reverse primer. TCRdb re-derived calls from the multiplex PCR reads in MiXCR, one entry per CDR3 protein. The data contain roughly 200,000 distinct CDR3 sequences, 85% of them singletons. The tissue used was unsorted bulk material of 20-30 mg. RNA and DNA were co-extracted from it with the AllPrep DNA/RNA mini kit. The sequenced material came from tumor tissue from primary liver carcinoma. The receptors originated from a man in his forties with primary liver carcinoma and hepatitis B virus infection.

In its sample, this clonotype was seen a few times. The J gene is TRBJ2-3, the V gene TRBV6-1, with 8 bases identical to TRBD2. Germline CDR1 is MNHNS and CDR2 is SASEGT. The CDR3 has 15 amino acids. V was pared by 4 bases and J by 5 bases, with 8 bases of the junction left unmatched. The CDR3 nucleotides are TGTGCCAGCAGTGGCCTTGCGGGAGGTCTAGATACGCAGTATTTT. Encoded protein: CASSGLAGGLDTQYF.

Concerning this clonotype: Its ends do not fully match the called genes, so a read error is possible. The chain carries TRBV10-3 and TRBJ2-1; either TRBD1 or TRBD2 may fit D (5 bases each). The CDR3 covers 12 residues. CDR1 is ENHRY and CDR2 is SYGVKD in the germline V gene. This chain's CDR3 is CATERDHNELFF. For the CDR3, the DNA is TGTGCTACCGAAAGGGACCACAATGAGCTGTTCTTC.

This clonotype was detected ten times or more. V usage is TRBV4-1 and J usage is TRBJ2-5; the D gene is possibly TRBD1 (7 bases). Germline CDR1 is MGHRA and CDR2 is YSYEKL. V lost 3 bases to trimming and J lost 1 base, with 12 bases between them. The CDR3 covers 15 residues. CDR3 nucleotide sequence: TGCGCCAGCAGCCACGCGGGACAGACCCAAGAGACCCAGTACTTC. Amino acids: CASSHAGQTQETQYF.

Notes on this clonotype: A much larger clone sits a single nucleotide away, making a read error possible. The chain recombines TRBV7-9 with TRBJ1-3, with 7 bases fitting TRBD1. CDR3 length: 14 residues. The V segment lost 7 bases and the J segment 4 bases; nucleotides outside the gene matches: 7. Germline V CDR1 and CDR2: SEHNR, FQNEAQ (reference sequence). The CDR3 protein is CASTNPGQGNTIYF. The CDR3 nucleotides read TGTGCCAGCACCAATCCGGGACAGGGAAACACCATATATTTT.

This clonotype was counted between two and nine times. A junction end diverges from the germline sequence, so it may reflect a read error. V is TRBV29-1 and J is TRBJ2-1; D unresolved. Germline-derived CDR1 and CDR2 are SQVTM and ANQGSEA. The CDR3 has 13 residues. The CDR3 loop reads CSVLVSSGHEHFF. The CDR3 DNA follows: TGCAGCGTTCTGGTATCGTCCGGGCACGAGCACTTCTTC.

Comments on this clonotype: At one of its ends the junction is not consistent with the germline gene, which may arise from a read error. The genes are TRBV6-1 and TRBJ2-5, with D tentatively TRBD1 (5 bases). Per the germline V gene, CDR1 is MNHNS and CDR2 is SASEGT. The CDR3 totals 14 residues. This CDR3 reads CASSGRAQTEAQYF. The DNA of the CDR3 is TGTGCCAGCAGTGGACGGGCCCAGACAGAGGCCCAGTACTTC.

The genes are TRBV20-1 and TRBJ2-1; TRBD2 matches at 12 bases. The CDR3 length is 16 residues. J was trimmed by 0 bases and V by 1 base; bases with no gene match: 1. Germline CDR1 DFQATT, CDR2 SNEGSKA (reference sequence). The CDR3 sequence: CSARGTSGNSYNEQFF. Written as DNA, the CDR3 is TGCAGTGCTAGAGGGACTAGCGGGAACTCCTACAATGAGCAGTTCTTC.

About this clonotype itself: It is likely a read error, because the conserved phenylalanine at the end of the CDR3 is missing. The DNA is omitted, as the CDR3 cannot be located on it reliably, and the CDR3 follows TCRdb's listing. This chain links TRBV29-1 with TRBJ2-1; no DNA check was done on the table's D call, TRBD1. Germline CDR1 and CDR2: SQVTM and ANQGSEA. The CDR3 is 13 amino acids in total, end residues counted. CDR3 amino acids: CSVISAGAPELFL.

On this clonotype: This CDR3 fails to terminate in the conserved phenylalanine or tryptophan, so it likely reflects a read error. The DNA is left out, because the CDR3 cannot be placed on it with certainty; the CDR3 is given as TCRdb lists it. This CDR3 reads CASSSNWVRNY. V and J are TRBV6-2 or TRBV6-3 and TRBJ2-7; the D call TRBD1 from the table was never checked on the DNA. Germline CDR1 MNHEY, CDR2 SVGEGT. The CDR3 extends over 11 residues, inclusive of both ends.

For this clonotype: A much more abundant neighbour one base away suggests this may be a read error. Written as DNA, the CDR3 is TGTGCCAGCAGTCCGGTCGACAGGGTTGGCTATGGCTACACCTTC. Its protein is CASSPVDRVGYGYTF. The chain has TRBV28 and TRBJ1-2; 7 bases are shared with TRBD1. This CDR3 region has 15 residues. V was pared by 5 bases and J by 4 bases, with 10 bases of the junction left unmatched. Germline assignment: CDR1 MDHEN and CDR2 SYDVKM.